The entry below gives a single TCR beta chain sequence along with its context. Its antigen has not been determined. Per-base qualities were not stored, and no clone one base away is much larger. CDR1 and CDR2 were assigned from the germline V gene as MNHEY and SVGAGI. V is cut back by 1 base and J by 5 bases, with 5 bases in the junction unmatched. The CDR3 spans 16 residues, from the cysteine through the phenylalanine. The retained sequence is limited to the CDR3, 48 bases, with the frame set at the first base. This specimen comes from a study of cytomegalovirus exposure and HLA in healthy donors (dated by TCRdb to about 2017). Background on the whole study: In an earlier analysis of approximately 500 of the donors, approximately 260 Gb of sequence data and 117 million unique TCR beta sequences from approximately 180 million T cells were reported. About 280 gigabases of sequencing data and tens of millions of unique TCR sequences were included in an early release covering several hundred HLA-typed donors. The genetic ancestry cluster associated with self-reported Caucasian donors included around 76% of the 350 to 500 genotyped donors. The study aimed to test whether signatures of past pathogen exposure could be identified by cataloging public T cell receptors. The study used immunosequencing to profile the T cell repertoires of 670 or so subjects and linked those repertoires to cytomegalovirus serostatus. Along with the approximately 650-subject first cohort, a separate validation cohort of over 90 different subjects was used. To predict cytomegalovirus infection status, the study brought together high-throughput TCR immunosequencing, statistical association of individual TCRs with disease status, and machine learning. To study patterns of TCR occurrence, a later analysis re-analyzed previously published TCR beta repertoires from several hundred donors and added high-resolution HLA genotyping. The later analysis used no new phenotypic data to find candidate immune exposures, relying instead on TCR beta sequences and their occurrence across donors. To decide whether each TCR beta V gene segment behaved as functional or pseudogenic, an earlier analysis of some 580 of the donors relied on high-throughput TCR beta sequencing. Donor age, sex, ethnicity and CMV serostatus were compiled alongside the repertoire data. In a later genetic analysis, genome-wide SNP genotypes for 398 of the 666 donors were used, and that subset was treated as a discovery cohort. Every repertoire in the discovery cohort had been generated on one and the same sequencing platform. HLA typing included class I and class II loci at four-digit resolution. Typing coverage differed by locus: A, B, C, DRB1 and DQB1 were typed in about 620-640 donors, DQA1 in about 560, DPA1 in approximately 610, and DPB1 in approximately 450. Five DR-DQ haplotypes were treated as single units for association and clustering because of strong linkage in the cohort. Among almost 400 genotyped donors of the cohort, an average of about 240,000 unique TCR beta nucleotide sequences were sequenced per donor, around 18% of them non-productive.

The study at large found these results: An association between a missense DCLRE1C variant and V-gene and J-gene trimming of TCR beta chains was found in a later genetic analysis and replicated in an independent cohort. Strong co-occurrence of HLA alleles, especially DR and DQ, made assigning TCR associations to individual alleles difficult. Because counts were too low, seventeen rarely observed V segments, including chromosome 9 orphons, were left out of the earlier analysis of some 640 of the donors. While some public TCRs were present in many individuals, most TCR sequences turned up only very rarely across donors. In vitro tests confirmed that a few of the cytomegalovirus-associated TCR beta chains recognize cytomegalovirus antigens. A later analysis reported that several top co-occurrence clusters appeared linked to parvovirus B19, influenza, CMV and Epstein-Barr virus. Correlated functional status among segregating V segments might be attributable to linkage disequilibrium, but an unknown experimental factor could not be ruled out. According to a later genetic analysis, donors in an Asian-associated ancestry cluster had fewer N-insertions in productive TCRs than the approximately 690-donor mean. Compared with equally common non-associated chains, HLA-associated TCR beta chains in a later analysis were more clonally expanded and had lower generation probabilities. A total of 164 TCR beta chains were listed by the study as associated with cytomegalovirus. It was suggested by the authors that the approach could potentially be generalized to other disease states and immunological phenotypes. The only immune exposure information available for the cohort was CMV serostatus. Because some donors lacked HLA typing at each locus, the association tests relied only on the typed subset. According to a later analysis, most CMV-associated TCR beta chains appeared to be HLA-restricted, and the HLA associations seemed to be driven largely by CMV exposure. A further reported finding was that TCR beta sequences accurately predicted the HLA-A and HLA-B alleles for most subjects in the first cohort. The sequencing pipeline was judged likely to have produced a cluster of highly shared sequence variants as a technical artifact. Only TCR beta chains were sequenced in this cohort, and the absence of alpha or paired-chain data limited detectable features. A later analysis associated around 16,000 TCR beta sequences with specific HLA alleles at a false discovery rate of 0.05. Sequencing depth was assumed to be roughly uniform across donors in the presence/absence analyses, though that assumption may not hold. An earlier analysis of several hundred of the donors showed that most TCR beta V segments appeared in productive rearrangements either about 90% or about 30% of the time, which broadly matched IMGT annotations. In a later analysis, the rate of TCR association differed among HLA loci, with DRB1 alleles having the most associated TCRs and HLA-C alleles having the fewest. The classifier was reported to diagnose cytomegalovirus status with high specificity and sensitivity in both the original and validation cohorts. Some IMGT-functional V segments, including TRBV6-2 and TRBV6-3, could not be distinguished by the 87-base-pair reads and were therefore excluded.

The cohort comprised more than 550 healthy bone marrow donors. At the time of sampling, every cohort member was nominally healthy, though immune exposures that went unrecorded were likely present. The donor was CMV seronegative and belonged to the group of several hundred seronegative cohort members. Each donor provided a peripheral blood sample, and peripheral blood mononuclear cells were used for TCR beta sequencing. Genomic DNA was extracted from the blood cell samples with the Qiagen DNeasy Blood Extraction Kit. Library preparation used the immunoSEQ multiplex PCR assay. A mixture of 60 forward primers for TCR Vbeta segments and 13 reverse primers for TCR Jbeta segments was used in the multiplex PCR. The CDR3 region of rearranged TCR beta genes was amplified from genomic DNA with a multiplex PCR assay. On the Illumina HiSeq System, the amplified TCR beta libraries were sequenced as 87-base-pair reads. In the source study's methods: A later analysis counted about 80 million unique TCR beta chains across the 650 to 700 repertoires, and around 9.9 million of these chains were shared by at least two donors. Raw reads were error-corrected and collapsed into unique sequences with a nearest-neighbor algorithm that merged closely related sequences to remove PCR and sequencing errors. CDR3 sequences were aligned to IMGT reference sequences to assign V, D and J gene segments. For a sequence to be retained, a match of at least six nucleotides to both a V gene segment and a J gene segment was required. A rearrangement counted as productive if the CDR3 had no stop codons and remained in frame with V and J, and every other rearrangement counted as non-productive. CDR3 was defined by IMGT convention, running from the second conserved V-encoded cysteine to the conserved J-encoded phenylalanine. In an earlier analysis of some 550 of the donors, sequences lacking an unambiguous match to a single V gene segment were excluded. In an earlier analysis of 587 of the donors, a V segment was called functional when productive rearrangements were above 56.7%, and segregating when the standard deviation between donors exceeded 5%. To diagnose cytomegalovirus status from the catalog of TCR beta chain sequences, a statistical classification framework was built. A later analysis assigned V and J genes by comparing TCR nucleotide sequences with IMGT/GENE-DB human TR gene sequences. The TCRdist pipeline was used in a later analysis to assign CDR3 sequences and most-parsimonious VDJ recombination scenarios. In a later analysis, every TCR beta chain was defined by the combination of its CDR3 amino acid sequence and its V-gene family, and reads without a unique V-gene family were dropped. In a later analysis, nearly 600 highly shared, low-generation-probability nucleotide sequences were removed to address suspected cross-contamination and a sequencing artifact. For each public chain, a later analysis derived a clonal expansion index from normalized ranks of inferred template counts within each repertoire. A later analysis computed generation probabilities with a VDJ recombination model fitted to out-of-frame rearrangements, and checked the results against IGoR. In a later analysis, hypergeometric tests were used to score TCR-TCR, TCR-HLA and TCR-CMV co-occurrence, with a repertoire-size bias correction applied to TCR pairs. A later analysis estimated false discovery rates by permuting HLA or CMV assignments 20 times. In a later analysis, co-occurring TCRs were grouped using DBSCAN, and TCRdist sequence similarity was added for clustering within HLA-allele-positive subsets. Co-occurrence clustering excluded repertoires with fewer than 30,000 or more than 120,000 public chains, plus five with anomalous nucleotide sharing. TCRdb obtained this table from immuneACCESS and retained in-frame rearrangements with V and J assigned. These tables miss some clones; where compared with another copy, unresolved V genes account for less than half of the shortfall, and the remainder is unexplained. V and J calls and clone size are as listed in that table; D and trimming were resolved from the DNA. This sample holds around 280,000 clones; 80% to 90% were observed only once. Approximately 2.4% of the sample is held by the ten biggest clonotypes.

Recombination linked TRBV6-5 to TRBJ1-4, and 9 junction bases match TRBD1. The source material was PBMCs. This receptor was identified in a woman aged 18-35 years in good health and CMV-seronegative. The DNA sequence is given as TGTGCCAGCAGTTACTGGTTTGGACAGGGGAATGAAAAACTGTTTTTT. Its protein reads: CASSYWFGQGNEKLFF.